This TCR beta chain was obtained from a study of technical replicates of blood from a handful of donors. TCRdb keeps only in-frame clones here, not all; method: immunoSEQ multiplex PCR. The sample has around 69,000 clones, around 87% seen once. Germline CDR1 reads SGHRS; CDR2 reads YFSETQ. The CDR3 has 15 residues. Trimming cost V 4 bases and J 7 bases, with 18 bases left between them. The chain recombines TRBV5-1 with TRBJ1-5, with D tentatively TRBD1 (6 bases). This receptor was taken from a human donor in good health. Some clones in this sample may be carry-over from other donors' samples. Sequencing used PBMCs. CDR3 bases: TGCGCCAGCAGCCTAACAGGGCGAGGAGAACAGCCCCAGCATTTT. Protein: CASSLTGRGEQPQHF.